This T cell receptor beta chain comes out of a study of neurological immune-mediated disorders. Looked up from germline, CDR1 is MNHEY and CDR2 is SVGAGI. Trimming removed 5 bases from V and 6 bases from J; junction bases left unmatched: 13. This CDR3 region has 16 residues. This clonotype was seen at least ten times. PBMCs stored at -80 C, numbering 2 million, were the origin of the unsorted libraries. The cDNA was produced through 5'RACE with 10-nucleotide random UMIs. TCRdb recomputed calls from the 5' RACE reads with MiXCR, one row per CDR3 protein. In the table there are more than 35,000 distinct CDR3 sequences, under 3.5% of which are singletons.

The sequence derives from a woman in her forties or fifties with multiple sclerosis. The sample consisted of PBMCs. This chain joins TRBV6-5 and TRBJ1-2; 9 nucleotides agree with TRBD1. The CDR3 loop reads CASSRGWDRDSNGYTF. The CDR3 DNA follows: TGTGCCAGCAGTCGGGGATGGGACAGGGACTCGAATGGCTACACCTTC.